The clone carrying this T cell receptor (beta chain) was observed a handful of times. As yet, its antigen is unknown. Between the trimmed V and J ends, which lost 3 bases and 6 bases, there was a span of 15 bases. The CDR3 runs 15 residues. Germline-derived CDR1 and CDR2 are WSHSY and SAAADI. This entry is derived from a study of post-analysis software for immune sequencing data. On the study more broadly: Patients with relapsing-remitting, secondary progressive and progressive-relapsing multiple sclerosis courses were all represented. Whole-study results and caveats: Patients used roughly five TRBV segments, including TRBV5-6, TRBV5-1 and TRBV20-1, more often than controls. Controls showed significantly higher normalized Chao1 diversity than did multiple sclerosis patients.

Unique molecular identifiers had been added to the TCR beta cDNA libraries. TCRdb ran MiXCR on the PCR reads and lists one entry per CDR3 protein. The sample lists about 680,000 distinct CDR3 sequences, roughly three fifths seen once, with about 10% in the top ten. The sequencing sample was made of blood. The chain links TRBV10-2 to TRBJ2-1; TRBD2 is a possible D gene (5 bases). This TCR was recovered from a girl aged 2 to 9 with multiple sclerosis. The CDR3 protein is CASSEGSGNSNEQFF. CDR3 coding DNA: TGCGCCAGCAGTGAAGGAAGCGGCAACAGCAATGAGCAGTTCTTC.